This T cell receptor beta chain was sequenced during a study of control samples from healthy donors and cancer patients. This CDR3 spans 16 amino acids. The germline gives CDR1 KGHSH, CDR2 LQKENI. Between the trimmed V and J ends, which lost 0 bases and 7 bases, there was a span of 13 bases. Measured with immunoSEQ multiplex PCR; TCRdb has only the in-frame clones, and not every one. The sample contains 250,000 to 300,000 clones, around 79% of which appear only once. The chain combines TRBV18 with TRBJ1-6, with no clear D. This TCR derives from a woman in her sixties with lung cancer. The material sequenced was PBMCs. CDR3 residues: CASSPPSLGGNSPLHF. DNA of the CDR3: TGTGCCAGCTCACCACCGTCGCTGGGAGGCAATTCACCCCTCCACTTT. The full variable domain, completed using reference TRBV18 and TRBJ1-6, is NAGVMQNPRHLVRRRGQEARLRCSPMKGHSHVYWYRQLPEEGLKFMVYLQKENIIDESGMPKERFSAEFPKEGPSILRIQQVVRGDSAAYFCASSPPSLGGNSPLHFGNGTRLTVT.